The clone carrying this T cell receptor beta chain was found many times. TCRdb used MiXCR to reprocess the RT-PCR reads, holding one entry per CDR3 protein. The table has about 680,000 distinct CDR3 sequences, approximately 15% seen once; the top ten hold 3.6%. Sequencing was performed on memory CD4+ T cells from blood. This receptor was obtained from a female donor in good health, serving as a healthy control.

The CDR3 spells CASSLDRGRYEQYF. CDR3 DNA sequence: TGCGCCAGCAGCCTCGACAGGGGTCGATACGAGCAGTACTTC. The rearrangement uses TRBV4-1 and TRBJ2-7; TRBD1 matches 8 bases. The CDR3 runs to 14 residues. In germline, CDR1 is MGHRA, CDR2 YSYEKL. V was clipped by 4 bases and J by 4 bases; unmatched bases: 6.